This is a list of T cell receptor beta chains from one sample in a study of PD-1 blockade in classical Hodgkin lymphoma. Assay: immunoSEQ multiplex PCR; the TCRdb copy retains only in-frame clones and omits some. The repertoire holds tens of thousands of clones, with under 75% as singletons. The sample here was peripheral blood mononuclear cells (PBMCs), taken at baseline. Receptors were obtained from a human donor with classical Hodgkin lymphoma. Each CDR3 is given with its conserved first and last residue. Fields, in order: J gene, D gene, clone size, V gene, CDR3 DNA, CDR3 protein. D genes are given only for firm matches. The size field is filled for only some rows; it gives once, few, many or a size class.

TRBJ2-7	.	.	TRBV4-1	TGCGCCAGCAGCCAAGGTCCAGGGAGAGGCACCTACGAGCAGTACTTC	CASSQGPGRGTYEQYF
TRBJ2-3	TRBD2	.	TRBV4-3	TGCGCCAGCAGCCAAGTACTTAGCGGGGGGGGCACAGATACGCAGTATTTT	CASSQVLSGGGTDTQYF
TRBJ1-1	.	.	TRBV21-1	TGTGCCAGCAGCAAATCAAGCCCGTCCGGGACATTTCTGTCGGGGGGCACTGAAGCTTTCTTT	CASSKSSPSGTFLSGGTEAFF
TRBJ1-1	.	.	TRBV30	TGTGCCTGGAGCCCTCAGAACACTGAAGCTTTCTTT	CAWSPQNTEAFF
TRBJ2-1	TRBD2	few	TRBV15	TGTGCCACCAGTACGACGGTTGGACTAGCGGGGAGCTCCTACAATGAGCAGTTCTTC	CATSTTVGLAGSSYNEQFF
TRBJ2-2	.	once	TRBV7-9	TGTGCCAGCAGCTTACAGGGGCCCCCCACCGGGGAGCTGTTTTTT	CASSLQGPPTGELFF
TRBJ2-3	.	.	TRBV30	TGTGCCTGGAGTGTTTCTAGATCTAGCACAGATACGCAGTATTTT	CAWSVSRSSTDTQYF
TRBJ2-3	.	.	TRBV25-1	TGTGCCAGCAGTGAATGGGGGGACAGAGGGACAGATACGCAGTATTTT	CASSEWGDRGTDTQYF
TRBJ1-1	.	once	TRBV5-6	TGTGCCAGCAGCTTGGTGGGGGGATATACTGAAGCTTTCTTT	CASSLVGGYTEAFF
TRBJ1-1	.	.	TRBV28	TGTGCCAGCAGTGCGGACGGACGAAGGAACACTGAAGCTTTCTTT	CASSADGRRNTEAFF
TRBJ1-2	.	.	TRBV6-5	TGTGCCAGCAGTTACTTCCGCGATGGGGGCTATGGCTACACCTTC	CASSYFRDGGYGYTF
TRBJ1-3	.	.	TRBV6-5	TGTGCCACCGTACAGGGTTTTGCTGGAAACACCATATATTTT	CATVQGFAGNTIYF
TRBJ2-2	.	few	TRBV7-9	TGTGCCAGCGGCCAAGGGGACCGGGAGCTGTTTTTT	CASGQGDRELFF
TRBJ2-7	.	.	TRBV5-1	TGCGCCAGCAGCGCGTCCGGGAGATACGAGCAGTACTTC	CASSASGRYEQYF
TRBJ1-1	TRBD1	.	TRBV11-1	TGTGCCAGCAGCACAAATTTTCCCACAGGGGTGGAAAGGTACACTGAAGCTTTCTTT	CASSTNFPTGVERYTEAFF
TRBJ2-5	.	.	TRBV5-8	TGTGCCAGCAGCTTGATTTCCCGTGAGACCCAGTACTTC	CASSLISRETQYF
TRBJ2-7	.	few	TRBV11-2	TGTGCCAGCAGCTTAGTGTCCGGGCCCTACGAGCAGTACTTC	CASSLVSGPYEQYF
TRBJ1-1	.	.	TRBV5-1	TGCGCCAGCAGCTCTATCTTGGAGGACACTGAAGCTTTCTTT	CASSSILEDTEAFF
TRBJ2-7	TRBD2	many	TRBV7-9	TGTGCCAGCAGCTTAACGGGACTAGCGGGAGCCGAGCAGTACTTC	CASSLTGLAGAEQYF
TRBJ2-2	.	.	TRBV7-3	TGTGCCAGCAGCCCATCTGGGTACACCGGGGAGCTGTTTTTT	CASSPSGYTGELFF
TRBJ2-7	TRBD1	.	TRBV2	TGTGCCAGCAACATGGACAGGGTCTCCTACGAGCAGTACTTC	CASNMDRVSYEQYF
TRBJ2-5	.	few	TRBV5-6	TGTGCCAGCAGCGCCACCGGACAAGAGACCCAGTACTTC	CASSATGQETQYF
TRBJ1-6	.	once	TRBV19	TGTGCCAGTAGTATAACAAATTCACCCCTCCACTTT	CASSITNSPLHF
TRBJ2-2	.	few	TRBV11-1	TGTGCCAGCAGCTCCGGGACATTCACCGGGGAGCTGTTTTTT	CASSSGTFTGELFF
TRBJ1-2	.	.	TRBV27	TGTGCCAGCAGTCCTCTCCCATCGAGGACCCTTCTCGATCGAGGCTACACCTTC	CASSPLPSRTLLDRGYTF
TRBJ2-1	TRBD1	.	TRBV19	TGTGCCAGTAGTATCGGACAGGGGGCATACAATGAGCAGTTCTTC	CASSIGQGAYNEQFF
TRBJ2-5	TRBD2	.	TRBV4-3	TGCGCCAGCAGCCGTTGGGAATGGCGGGAGGTGAGTTTGAGGCAAGAGACCCAGTACTTC	CASSRWEWREVSLRQETQYF
TRBJ1-1	.	few	TRBV16	TGTGCCAGCAGCCAATCAAGGGGCTACGCTTTCTTT	CASSQSRGYAFF
TRBJ2-7	TRBD1	.	TRBV28	TGTGCCAGCAGCACGACAGGGGAGAGCTCCTACGAGCAGTACTTC	CASSTTGESSYEQYF
TRBJ2-7	.	many	TRBV30	TGTGCCTGGAGTTTAGGGCAGGGGTACGAGCAGTACTTC	CAWSLGQGYEQYF
TRBJ1-5	TRBD1	once	TRBV4-3	TGCGCCAGCAGCCAATGGGACAGAGATCCCAATCAGCCCCAGCATTTT	CASSQWDRDPNQPQHF
TRBJ2-3	.	.	TRBV9	TGTGCCAGCAGCTTACGGTGGGGGCCCCCGAGCACAGATACGCAGTATTTT	CASSLRWGPPSTDTQYF
TRBJ1-5	.	many	TRBV28	TGTGCCAGCAGTTTAATGGGGCCCTCGTATCAGCCCCAGCATTTT	CASSLMGPSYQPQHF
TRBJ1-1	.	.	TRBV28	TGTGCCAGCAGTTTAAGGGTAGGGGAATCTGAAGCTTTCTTT	CASSLRVGESEAFF
TRBJ1-1	.	.	TRBV18	TGTGCCAGCTCACCCACGGTTGGCGGGAACACTGAAGCTTTCTTT	CASSPTVGGNTEAFF
TRBJ2-1	TRBD2	.	TRBV5-1	TGCGCCAGCAGCTTGGCCGGGACTAGCGGTTACAATGAGCAGTTCTTC	CASSLAGTSGYNEQFF
TRBJ2-7	.	.	TRBV9	TGTGCCAGCAGCGTAGGAGGTGGAGGGTACGAGCAGTACTTC	CASSVGGGGYEQYF
TRBJ2-7	TRBD2	medium-sized	TRBV7-9	TGTGCCAGCAGCTTAGGGACTAGCGGGAGCTACGAGCAGTACTTC	CASSLGTSGSYEQYF
TRBJ1-2	.	.	TRBV27	TGTGCCAGCAGTGGGTTTAACAGGGTCTCTGGCTACACCTTC	CASSGFNRVSGYTF
TRBJ2-6	.	.	TRBV2	TGTGCCAGCGGCCTCACGGATGGGGCTGGGGCCAACGTCCTGACTTTC	CASGLTDGAGANVLTF
TRBJ2-5	TRBD2	.	TRBV11-1	TGTGCCAGCAGCTTAGGTGTTAGCGGGAGGCAAGAGACCCAGTACTTC	CASSLGVSGRQETQYF
TRBJ2-2	TRBD2	few	TRBV19	TGTGCCATTCGGGGGGACCCCGGGGAGCTGTTTTTT	CAIRGDPGELFF
TRBJ2-5	TRBD2	.	TRBV7-2	TGTGCCAGCAGCTTACTAGCGGGGTTAGGGGAGACCCAGTACTTC	CASSLLAGLGETQYF
TRBJ2-7	TRBD2	.	TRBV4-2	TGTGCCAGCAGCCAAGTTTTGAGCCTTAGCGGGGTCTCCTACGAGCAGTACTTC	CASSQVLSLSGVSYEQYF
TRBJ2-5	.	.	TRBV6-5	TGTGCCAGCAGTTACACCACAGGATTTGCGGAGACCCAGTACTTC	CASSYTTGFAETQYF
TRBJ2-1	TRBD1	.	TRBV2	TGTGCCAGCAGTGTTCGAATCCAACAGGGGGTCCGGGACTACAATGAGCAGTTCTTC	CASSVRIQQGVRDYNEQFF
TRBJ2-1	TRBD2	.	TRBV27	TGTGCCAGCAGTTCCAATAGCGGGACCTACAATGAGCAGTTCTTC	CASSSNSGTYNEQFF
TRBJ2-7	.	few	TRBV18	TGTGCCAGCTCACCAACCGAGGGCGATACCTACGAGCAGTACTTC	CASSPTEGDTYEQYF
TRBJ1-1	.	once	TRBV5-6	TGTGCCAGCAGCATGGACAGGAACACTGAAGCTTTCTTT	CASSMDRNTEAFF
TRBJ2-5	TRBD2	.	TRBV7-9	TGTGCCAGCAGCTTCCAGGGACTAGCGGGACAAGAGACCCAGTACTTC	CASSFQGLAGQETQYF
TRBJ1-1	.	few	TRBV30	TGTGCCTGGAGATCAGGGATCCCTGAAGCTTTCTTT	CAWRSGIPEAFF
TRBJ2-1	.	.	TRBV5-8	TGTGCCAGCAGCTTGGGTATTTGGAATGAGCAGTTCTTC	CASSLGIWNEQFF
TRBJ1-2	.	.	TRBV29-1	TGCAGCGTTGAGCGCAGGGCGGAGGGCTACACCTTC	CSVERRAEGYTF
TRBJ2-3	TRBD1	few	TRBV18	TGTGCCAGCTCGTCGACAGGGGCCGGCACAGATACGCAGTATTTT	CASSSTGAGTDTQYF
TRBJ2-7	TRBD2	.	TRBV7-8	TGTGCCAGCAGCATACGGACTAGCGGCTACGAGCAGTACTTC	CASSIRTSGYEQYF